This T cell receptor beta chain appears in the sequencing data of a study of spatial heterogeneity in lung cancer. Findings and limits, study-wide: Mutation tallies in tumors tracked expanded intratumoral alpha and beta TCR counts.

This clonotype is labeled as large. Its antigen is not known. TCR cDNA molecules each carried a unique molecular identifier. One entry per CDR3 protein results from TCRdb running MiXCR on the 5' RACE reads. The data show approximately 3,000 distinct CDR3 sequences, roughly 30% seen once. CDR3 length equals 15 residues. The germline CDR1 and CDR2 sequences are SNHLY and FYNNEI. After removal of 1 base from V and 0 bases from J, the junction contained 3 bases not matched to a gene. Time point defined: sample taken at primary tumor resection. Whole RNA was taken from tumor, nontumor lung or frozen PBMC; it was then sequenced unsorted.

This specimen consisted of lung tumor tissue, obtained at surgery. This receptor was obtained from a female donor with early-stage non-small cell lung cancer. The chain links TRBV2 to TRBJ2-7, with 7 bases that match TRBD1. For the CDR3, the DNA is TGTGCCAGCAGTGAAGGGGACAGCCTCTCCTACGAGCAGTACTTC. This translates into CASSEGDSLSYEQYF.